The 28 T cell receptor beta chains reported below all come from one sample, sequenced in a study of blood T cells in healthy people across ages. Next came a second PCR, run for about 7 to 11 cycles, which used a sample-barcoded 5' primer along with a J-beta primer mix. TCRdb re-derived calls from the 5' RACE reads in MiXCR, one entry per CDR3 protein. The sample has roughly 1,700,000 distinct CDR3 sequences, under 30% seen once. Sequencing was carried out using blood. The receptors derive from a woman aged 25 to 39 in good health.

The chain employs TRBV30 and TRBJ1-2; D is unresolved. Per the germline V gene, CDR1 is GTSNPN and CDR2 is SVGIG (reference sequence). With 2 bases removed from V and 0 bases from J, the gap between germline ends came to 10 bases. The CDR3 length is 14 residues. The CDR3, as DNA: TGTGCCTGGAGTCACCGCCGACCTAACTATGGCTACACCTTC. It encodes CAWSHRRPNYGYTF.

The gene calls are TRBV7-8 and TRBJ1-6, with 9 bases that match TRBD1. V dropped 11 bases and J dropped 8; count of bases not matched to a gene: 13. Germline V gives CDR1 SGHVS, CDR2 FQNEAQ. The CDR3 length is 15 residues. CDR3 in DNA: TGTGCCGTCAAACTGAACCGACAGGGGGATTCACCCCTCCACTTT. Translated, it gives CAVKLNRQGDSPLHF. Full variable domain (missing parts from reference TRBV7-8 and TRBJ1-6): GAGVSQSPRYKVAKRGQDVALRCDPISGHVSLFWYQQALGQGPEFLTYFQNEAQLDKSGLPSDRFFAERPEGSVSTLKIQRTQQEDSAVYLCAVKLNRQGDSPLHFGNGTRLTVT.

This clonotype has a handful of counts. The chain is built from TRBV4-1 and TRBJ1-4, with 10 bases aligning to TRBD1. V shed 4 bases, J shed 0 bases, and the junction held 5 bases outside the gene matches. This CDR3 spans 17 amino acids. CDR1 MGHRA and CDR2 YSYEKL come from the germline V gene. The DNA for the CDR3 is TGCGCCAGCAGCCGGGACAGGGGCATGGCAACTAATGAAAAACTGTTTTTT. Translation: CASSRDRGMATNEKLFF.

This clonotype was observed a few times. A much larger clone differs by one base, so this may be a read error. V gene TRBV20-1 combines with J gene TRBJ2-7, with 7 nucleotides matching TRBD2. The germline V gene encodes CDR1 DFQATT and CDR2 SNEGSKA (reference sequence). This CDR3 has 14 residues. DNA of the CDR3: TGCAGTGCTCTTGATGGGGGAGGGCCGTACGGGCAGTACTTC. Residues: CSALDGGGPYGQYF.

Concerning this clonotype: A much larger clone differs by one base, so this may be a read error. The chain combines TRBV24-1 with TRBJ2-4; D call uncertain. Trimming shortened V by 11 bases and J by 2 bases, and 21 bases separated the two germline ends. The CDR3 spans 16 residues. Germline assignment: CDR1 KGHDR and CDR2 SFDVKD. The CDR3 here is CAITEASEETKNIQYF. The CDR3 DNA follows: TGTGCCATCACAGAGGCGAGTGAAGAGACCAAAAACATTCAGTACTTC.

A few counts support this clonotype. The genes are TRBV29-1 and TRBJ2-1, with 9 bases that match TRBD2. Germline V gives CDR1 SQVTM, CDR2 ANQGSEA. Unmatched junction bases numbered 8, after V lost 7 bases and J lost 7 bases. The CDR3 is 13 residues long. For the CDR3, the DNA is TGCAGCGAAAGTAGCGGGAGCCGGAATGAGCAGTTCTTC. Translation gives CSESSGSRNEQFF.

The rearrangement joins TRBV2 to TRBJ1-3; possible D gene TRBD1, 5 bases. V gave up 7 bases and J gave up 0 bases, with 13 bases separating them. CDR3 length: 15 residues. CDR1 and CDR2 from the germline V gene are SNHLY and FYNNEI. Written as DNA, the CDR3 is TGTGCCAGCATGGGGGACCGTAGCTCTGGAAACACCATATATTTT. Protein: CASMGDRSSGNTIYF.

There are a few counts of this clonotype. This chain joins TRBV2 and TRBJ2-5, with D possibly TRBD2 on 5 matching bases. The CDR3 is 15 amino acids. Between the trimmed V and J ends, which lost 0 bases and 0 bases, there was a span of 8 bases. The germline V gene has CDR1 SNHLY and CDR2 FYNNEI. The CDR3 nucleotides read TGTGCCAGCAGTGAAGCGGAGGTATACCAAGAGACCCAGTACTTC. Translation gives CASSEAEVYQETQYF.

CDR3 sequence reads: CASSVTSPTGELFF. The CDR3 DNA sequence: TGTGCCAGCAGCGTAACGAGCCCCACCGGGGAGCTGTTTTTT. The V and J genes are TRBV9 and TRBJ2-2, with D unresolved. With 1 base removed from V and 4 bases from J, the gap between germline ends came to 8 bases. The V gene's germline CDR1 is SGDLS and CDR2 YYNGEE. The CDR3 is 14 residues long. The entire variable domain, with the rest obtained from reference TRBV9 and TRBJ2-2, is as follows: DSGVTQTPKHLITATGQRVTLRCSPRSGDLSVYWYQQSLDQGLQFLIQYYNGEERAKGNILERFSAQQFPDLHSELNLSSLELGDSALYFCASSVTSPTGELFFGEGSRLTVL.

This clonotype was seen more than once but under ten times. One base away lies a much larger clone, so this may be a sequencing read error. The J gene is TRBJ2-3, the V gene TRBV18; no reliable D call. CDR1 and CDR2 (germline): KGHSH, LQKENI. V shed 3 bases and J shed 5 bases, with 6 bases lying between them. The CDR3 extends over 12 amino acids. DNA for the CDR3: TGTGCCAGCTCACCGGACGGAGATACGCAGTATTTT. It specifies CASSPDGDTQYF.

This chain connects TRBV5-5 to TRBJ1-4, with 8 bases that match TRBD1. CDR1 is SGHKS and CDR2 is YYEKEE in the germline V gene (reference sequence). The CDR3 runs to 15 residues. Unmatched junction bases numbered 10, after V lost 7 bases and J lost 5 bases. The CDR3 nucleotides are TGTGCCAGCGAGAAGGACAGGGCCGGGAATGAAAAACTGTTTTTT. It yields the protein CASEKDRAGNEKLFF.

This clonotype has a count of ten or more. The chain combines TRBV12-3 or TRBV12-4 with TRBJ2-3; 10 bases line up with TRBD2. V lost 5 bases, J lost 4 bases, and 6 bases stayed unmatched. This CDR3 contains 15 residues. The CDR3 protein is CASSVSGRFADTQYF. The CDR3 DNA is TGTGCCAGCAGTGTTAGCGGGAGGTTCGCAGATACGCAGTATTTT.

The genes are TRBV4-3 and TRBJ2-3, with 9 bases aligning to TRBD2. The V gene's germline CDR1 is LGHNA and CDR2 YSLEER. The V and J ends lost 4 bases and 2 bases, in that order; junction bases with no gene match: 10. This CDR3 has 17 amino acids. The CDR3 spells CASSRGQAGGLTDTQYF. The CDR3, as DNA: TGCGCCAGCAGCCGAGGCCAAGCGGGAGGCCTCACAGATACGCAGTATTTT.

The chain has TRBV19 and TRBJ2-5; TRBD1 might be the D (5 bases). The J call is in doubt because the DNA end fits TRBJ2-7 better. Looked up from germline, CDR1 is LNHDA and CDR2 is SQIVND (reference sequence). The CDR3 is 13 residues long. The CDR3 DNA is TGTGCCAGTAGTAAGCAGGGATACTGCGAGCAGTACTTC. It specifies CASSKQGYCEQYF.

The genes are TRBV5-6 and TRBJ1-2, with a possible D match to TRBD1 (5 bases). Looked up from germline, CDR1 is SGHDT and CDR2 is YYEEEE. V lost 5 bases, J lost 10 bases, and 15 bases lay in between. This CDR3 contains 12 residues. The CDR3 loop is CASSWDLETYTF. CDR3 nucleotides: TGTGCCAGCAGTTGGGACCTTGAGACCTACACCTTC.

The chain employs TRBV24-1 and TRBJ2-1; weak D call: TRBD1 (6 bases). V dropped 6 bases and J dropped 5 bases, with 13 bases sitting between them. In germline, CDR1 is KGHDR, CDR2 SFDVKD. This CDR3 spans 14 amino acids. CDR3 residues: CATSSTGGHNEQFF. CDR3 bases: TGTGCCACCAGTTCGACAGGCGGCCACAATGAGCAGTTCTTC.

This clonotype occurred many times. The chain employs TRBV3-1 and TRBJ1-1, with TRBD1 matching over 7 bases. Germline-derived CDR1 and CDR2 are LGHDT and YNNKEL (reference sequence). With 5 bases clipped from V and 11 bases from J, the junction kept 8 bases outside the gene matches. The CDR3 totals 12 residues. In DNA form, the CDR3 reads TGTGCCAGCAGCTTGAGACAGGGAGCCGCTTTCTTT. This sequence encodes CASSLRQGAAFF.

This clonotype was seen more than once but under ten times. Germline and junction disagree at one end, which may indicate a read error. This chain links TRBV6-2 or TRBV6-3 with TRBJ1-2; tentative D call: TRBD1 (5 bases). The CDR3 extends over 12 amino acids. Per the germline V gene, CDR1 is MNHEY and CDR2 is SVGEGT. CDR3 loop: CASKSEGLGHTF. CDR3 sequence (DNA): TGTGCCAGCAAATCTGAGGGACTTGGCCACACCTTC.

The chain is built from TRBV12-3 or TRBV12-4 and TRBJ2-2, with TRBD2 matching 8 bases. This CDR3 spans 15 amino acids. Losses at the gene ends were 10 bases for V and 4 bases for J; bases not matched to a gene: 11. The CDR3 protein is CAITTGTRITGELFF. The CDR3 DNA sequence: TGTGCCATTACCACCGGGACTAGGATCACCGGGGAGCTGTTTTTT.

V usage is TRBV12-3 or TRBV12-4 and J usage is TRBJ2-5; a possible D gene is TRBD2 (5 bases). Trimming took off 3 bases at V and 3 bases at J, with 14 bases between the two ends. This CDR3 contains 15 residues. The DNA for the CDR3 is TGTGCCAGCAGTTTCCCGCCGGGGAAAAAAGAGACCCAGTACTTC. The encoded protein is CASSFPPGKKETQYF.

The chain links TRBV6-5 to TRBJ1-2, with D unresolved. V was clipped by 6 bases and J by 4 bases, with 6 bases between them. CDR3 length: 11 residues. The V gene's germline CDR1 is MNHEY and CDR2 SVGAGI. The CDR3 DNA reads TGTGCCAGCAGGCGACTCTATGGCTACACCTTC. It encodes CASRRLYGYTF.

To note about this clonotype: Mismatch with germline at one junction end may stem from a read error. The chain carries TRBV5-1 and TRBJ1-1, with 9 positions matching TRBD1. Per germline, CDR1 SGHRS and CDR2 YFSETQ. The CDR3 is 15 residues long. CDR3 bases: TGCGCCAACAGCTTAGGGACAGGGTTGGACACTGAAGCTTTCTTT. Translated, it gives CANSLGTGLDTEAFF.

The J gene is TRBJ1-2, the V gene TRBV5-1; unclear D gene. Germline CDR1 reads SGHRS; CDR2 reads YFSETQ. The CDR3 sequence is 15 residues long. V dropped 3 bases and J dropped 1 base, with 13 bases sitting between them. CDR3 bases: TGCGCCAGCAGCTCCTCCCCGGGTGATAACTATGGCTACACCTTC. Translated: CASSSSPGDNYGYTF.

The chain couples TRBV7-2 to TRBJ2-3, with D possibly being TRBD1 (7 bases). This CDR3 has 15 residues. The V gene's germline CDR1 is SGHTA and CDR2 FQGNSA. The V end lost 6 bases, the J end lost 4 bases, and 17 bases lay between the germline ends. In nucleotides, the CDR3 is TGTGCCAGCAGAGATCAGGGGGGTTGGGCAGATACGCAGTATTTT. Residues: CASRDQGGWADTQYF.

Many counts were recorded for this clonotype. The chain combines TRBV7-2 with TRBJ2-7, with 7 nucleotides matching TRBD2. Germline V gene data show CDR1 as SGHTA and CDR2 as FQGNSA. The CDR3 extends over 14 amino acids. Germline trimming cut 3 bases from V and 2 bases from J; bases unmatched to any gene: 4. CDR3: CASSLRRETYEQYF. CDR3 nucleotides: TGTGCCAGCAGCTTGCGGCGGGAGACCTACGAGCAGTACTTC. The full variable domain, completed using reference TRBV7-2 and TRBJ2-7, is GAGVSQSPSNKVTEKGKDVELRCDPISGHTALYWYRQSLGQGLEFLIYFQGNSAPDKSGLPSDRFSAERTGGSVSTLTIQRTQQEDSAVYLCASSLRRETYEQYFGPGTRLTVT.

This clonotype was observed many times. J is TRBJ2-1 and V is TRBV9; 10 bases match TRBD2. Germline V gene lookup returns CDR1 SGDLS and CDR2 YYNGEE. Unmatched junction bases numbered 3, after V lost 3 bases and J lost 6 bases. CDR3 length: 14 residues. The CDR3 loop is CASSESGGANEQFF. The CDR3 region has the DNA TGTGCCAGCAGCGAGAGCGGGGGGGCCAATGAGCAGTTCTTC.

The chain recombines TRBV29-1 with TRBJ2-1; TRBD1 aligns across 7 bases. Trimming took 4 bases from V and 6 from J; bases not matched to a gene: 6. The CDR3 has 13 amino acids. Per the germline V gene, CDR1 is SQVTM and CDR2 is ANQGSEA. The DNA of the CDR3 is TGCAGCGTTGGTCGGGACAGCTTCAATGAGCAGTTCTTC. It yields the protein CSVGRDSFNEQFF.

The chain employs TRBV5-5 and TRBJ1-1, with D tentatively TRBD1 (5 bases). With 1 base removed from V and 1 base from J, the gap between germline ends came to 8 bases. Germline V gene sequence: CDR1 SGHKS, CDR2 YYEKEE (reference sequence). This CDR3 region has 14 residues. CDR3 nucleotide sequence: TGTGCCAGCAGCTTGTCACAGGCGAACACTGAAGCTTTCTTT. Protein: CASSLSQANTEAFF.